These 16 T cell receptor beta chains were all obtained from the same sample, sequenced in a study of radiation and T cells in renal cell carcinoma. Time point given: blood 4 weeks post-SBRT, at nephrectomy. The sample's treatment: 15 Gy SBRT to primary tumor, nephrectomy 4 weeks later. TCRdb's copy holds only in-frame clones and misses some; the assay was immunoSEQ multiplex PCR. The sample lists over 120,000 clones, approximately 86% occurring once. The sample here was blood, taken from a patient whose treatment included radiotherapy and nephrectomy. The origin of the receptors is a woman in her forties or fifties with renal cell carcinoma.

This rearrangement joins TRBV27 to TRBJ1-5, with D possibly being TRBD1 (6 bases). The CDR3 runs 15 residues. Per germline, CDR1 MNHEY and CDR2 SMNVEV (reference sequence). Trimming cost V 5 bases and J 1 base, with 12 bases left between them. The CDR3 loop reads CASSRSGASNQPQHF. The CDR3 bases are TGTGCCAGCAGTCGGTCAGGGGCGAGCAATCAGCCCCAGCATTTT.

This sequence joins TRBV5-1 and TRBJ2-5; D not certain. The CDR3 extends over 13 amino acids. V was trimmed by 4 bases and J by 3 bases, leaving 10 bases between them. Germline lookup yields CDR1 SGHRS and CDR2 YFSETQ. The CDR3 DNA follows: TGCGCCAGCAGCGCGTTCCCTAAAGAGACCCAGTACTTC. This gives the protein CASSAFPKETQYF.

Regarding this clone: Its ends do not fully match the called genes, so a read error is possible. The gene calls are TRBV6-5 and TRBJ1-1; 7 bases agree with TRBD1. Germline values: CDR1 MNHEY, CDR2 SVGAGI. CDR3 length equals 11 residues. Written as DNA, the CDR3 is TGTGCCAGCAGTTTAGGGCCGGGACAGAGATTT. This codes for CASSLGPGQRF.

This chain joins TRBV7-8 and TRBJ2-5; perhaps TRBD1 as D (5 bases). The length of the CDR3 is 13 residues. Germline CDR1 reads SGHVS; CDR2 reads FQNEAQ. V was shortened by 7 bases and J by 2 bases, with 11 bases between the two germline ends. Here the CDR3 DNA reads TGTGCCAGCACCCGAGACAGACAAGAGACCCAGTACTTC. Translated, it gives CASTRDRQETQYF.

The CDR3 coding sequence is TGCGCCAGCAGCCAAGATTCCGGGGCTCAGCCCCAGCATTTT. Amino acids: CASSQDSGAQPQHF. The gene calls are TRBV4-3 and TRBJ1-5, with a possible D match to TRBD1 (5 bases). Germline V CDR1 and CDR2: LGHNA, YSLEER. The CDR3 has 14 amino acids. The V end was cut by 0 bases, the J end by 6 bases, with 9 bases between.

Points on this clone: The junction and the germline gene differ at one end; a read error may be behind it. V gene TRBV25-1 combines with J gene TRBJ2-3, with D tentatively TRBD2 (5 bases). Germline V gene sequence: CDR1 MGHDK, CDR2 SYGVNS. There are 15 residues in the CDR3. This CDR3 is CASGEVRASTDTQYF. In nucleotides, the CDR3 is TGTGCCAGCGGTGAGGTGAGGGCAAGCACAGATACGCAGTATTTT.

This chain uses TRBV9 with TRBJ2-3; TRBD1 aligns across 9 bases. CDR3 length: 14 residues. The V gene end was trimmed by 4 bases and the J gene end by 3 bases; junction bases not matched to a gene: 3. CDR1 is SGDLS and CDR2 is YYNGEE in the germline V gene. As DNA, the CDR3 is TGTGCCAGCAGCCGGGACAGGGAGACAGATACGCAGTATTTT. Its translation is CASSRDRETDTQYF.

This chain joins TRBV4-3 and TRBJ2-1, with 9 nucleotides matching TRBD2. CDR3 length: 16 residues. The germline V gene has CDR1 LGHNA and CDR2 YSLEER. V was clipped by 0 bases and J by 7 bases; unmatched bases: 7. The CDR3 loop is CASSQEVAGGRNEQFF. CDR3 nucleotides: TGCGCCAGCAGCCAAGAGGTGGCGGGAGGGAGAAATGAGCAGTTCTTC.

This sequence joins TRBV7-9 and TRBJ2-1; no firm D call. The germline V and J ends were trimmed by 7 bases and 8 bases, with 18 bases remaining between them. Germline V gene sequence: CDR1 SEHNR, CDR2 FQNEAQ (reference sequence). This CDR3 is built from 14 residues. CDR3 in DNA: TGTGCCAGCACCTCTAGTCGGTTGATCGATGAGCAGTTCTTC. Amino acid sequence: CASTSSRLIDEQFF.

V is TRBV5-1 and J is TRBJ2-7; no reliable D call. V was cut by 4 bases and J by 0 bases, with 17 bases left in between. In germline, CDR1 is SGHRS, CDR2 YFSETQ. The CDR3 has 16 residues. CDR3 coding DNA: TGCGCCAGCAGCCCCTACGGGTCTATCAGCTCCTACGAGCAGTACTTC. Its translation: CASSPYGSISSYEQYF.

The chain links TRBV6-1 to TRBJ1-2; D may be TRBD1 (6 bases). V was cut by 2 bases and J by 5 bases, with 6 bases left in between. The CDR3 contains 12 residues. Per the germline V gene, CDR1 is MNHNS and CDR2 is SASEGT. CDR3 amino acids: CASSEQGYGYTF. The CDR3, as DNA: TGTGCCAGCAGTGAACAGGGGTATGGCTACACCTTC.

The rearrangement links TRBV14 to TRBJ2-3, with 7 bases lining up with TRBD1. J lost 2 bases, V lost 3 bases, and 2 bases had no gene match. Germline loops: CDR1 SGHDN, CDR2 FVKESK. The CDR3 spans 14 residues. In nucleotides, the CDR3 is TGTGCCAGCAGCCAGGGACAGCACACAGATACGCAGTATTTT. It encodes CASSQGQHTDTQYF.

This sequence joins TRBV28 and TRBJ2-7, with D unresolved. Germline values: CDR1 MDHEN, CDR2 SYDVKM. V lost 2 bases and J 9 bases, leaving 14 bases between the germline ends. CDR3 length: 13 amino acids. CDR3 loop: CASSLEARPRQYF. CDR3 DNA sequence: TGTGCCAGCAGTTTAGAGGCCAGGCCGAGGCAGTACTTC.

The chain joins TRBV5-1 to TRBJ2-2, with D unclear. Trimming pared 0 bases from V and 2 bases from J, leaving 5 bases between. The CDR3 covers 14 residues. CDR1 and CDR2 from the germline V gene are SGHRS and YFSETQ. CDR3 loop: CASSLALNTGELFF. For the CDR3, the DNA is TGCGCCAGCAGCTTGGCTTTAAACACCGGGGAGCTGTTTTTT.

The rearrangement joins TRBV19 to TRBJ1-1; 8 bases line up with TRBD1. J lost 2 bases, V lost 5 bases, and 10 bases had no gene match. Germline V gives CDR1 LNHDA, CDR2 SQIVND (reference sequence). This CDR3 region has 16 residues. CDR3 sequence reads: CASSPDGQGYNTEAFF. The CDR3, as DNA: TGTGCCAGTAGTCCGGATGGACAGGGCTATAACACTGAAGCTTTCTTT.

This clone appeared a single time. This sequence joins TRBV5-5 and TRBJ1-2, with 8 nucleotides matching TRBD1. This CDR3 has 15 residues. Unmatched junction bases numbered 11, after V lost 6 bases and J lost 4 bases. Germline assignment: CDR1 SGHKS and CDR2 YYEKEE (reference sequence). The CDR3 DNA reads TGTGCCAGCACCTCGGACAGGGATTTTTTCTATGGCTACACCTTC. Protein product: CASTSDRDFFYGYTF.